This entry lists 27 T cell receptor beta chains sequenced from one sample in a study of cytotoxic CD8 clonotypes in ibrutinib-treated CLL. The method was immunoSEQ multiplex PCR; TCRdb's version includes in-frame clones alone and lacks a portion of them. The sample has 65,000 to 90,000 clones; over 65% are singletons. The source material was PBMCs, sampled after 24 months of ibrutinib treatment. These receptors were collected from a human donor with chronic lymphocytic leukemia.

The V gene is TRBV5-1, the J gene TRBJ2-7; 9 bases fit TRBD1. Germline assignment: CDR1 SGHRS and CDR2 YFSETQ. This CDR3 comprises 14 residues. After removal of 2 bases from V and 3 bases from J, the junction contained 3 bases not matched to a gene. The DNA for the CDR3 is TGCGCCAGCAGCTTAGGGGACAGGGTCTACGAGCAGTACTTC. Its protein is CASSLGDRVYEQYF.

J is TRBJ2-7 and V is TRBV5-1; D not certain. This CDR3 contains 15 residues. CDR1 and CDR2 from the germline V gene are SGHRS and YFSETQ. Deletions cut 0 bases from V and 9 bases from J, with 19 bases between. CDR3 protein: CASSLEVATQDRQYF. The CDR3 DNA reads TGCGCCAGCAGCTTGGAGGTTGCCACCCAGGATAGGCAGTACTTC.

The chain joins TRBV2 to TRBJ1-5, with no clear D. Trimming shortened V by 4 bases and J by 5 bases, and 9 bases separated the two germline ends. The CDR3 is made up of 13 amino acids. CDR1 and CDR2 from the germline V gene are SNHLY and FYNNEI. CDR3 DNA: TGTGCCAGCAGTGGGGGAATTTATCAGCCCCAGCATTTT. Translated: CASSGGIYQPQHF.

The rearrangement links TRBV7-3 to TRBJ2-7; D not resolved. The V gene lost 2 bases and the J gene lost 5 bases, with 7 bases spanning the gap. The CDR3 runs to 12 residues. The germline V gene encodes CDR1 SGHTA and CDR2 FQGTGA. CDR3 nucleotides: TGTGCCAGCAGCTTATCATCTCACGAGCAGTACTTC. It yields the protein CASSLSSHEQYF.

This chain uses TRBV27 with TRBJ2-5; 8 bases are a match to TRBD1. There are 14 residues in the CDR3. V dropped 6 bases and J dropped 4; count of bases not matched to a gene: 7. The germline V gene encodes CDR1 MNHEY and CDR2 SMNVEV (reference sequence). The CDR3 protein is CASRRSGTGETQYF. The CDR3, as DNA: TGTGCCAGCAGGAGGTCCGGGACAGGAGAGACCCAGTACTTC.

DNA for the CDR3: TGCGCCAGCAGCTTGACCGGAGTGTCCGAGCAGTACTTC. It codes for CASSLTGVSEQYF. The V call is TRBV5-1, the J call TRBJ2-7; no definite D call. In germline, CDR1 is SGHRS, CDR2 YFSETQ. With 1 base removed from V and 6 bases from J, the gap between germline ends came to 11 bases. There are 13 residues in the CDR3. Together with reference TRBV5-1 and TRBJ2-7, the CDR3 gives the full variable domain: KAGVTQTPRYLIKTRGQQVTLSCSPISGHRSVSWYQQTPGQGLQFLFEYFSETQRNKGNFPGRFSGRQFSNSRSEMNVSTLELGDSALYLCASSLTGVSEQYFGPGTRLTVT.

The V gene is TRBV10-2, the J gene TRBJ1-5, with TRBD1 matching over 8 bases. V was clipped by 6 bases and J by 5 bases; unmatched bases: 12. This CDR3 spans 16 amino acids. Germline CDR1 is WSHSY and CDR2 is SAAADI. The CDR3 loop reads CASRDTPTGVHQPQHF. DNA for the CDR3: TGCGCCAGCAGGGACACGCCGACAGGGGTCCATCAGCCCCAGCATTTT.

The genes are TRBV5-1 and TRBJ2-2; D is unclear. With 0 bases removed from V and 7 bases from J, the gap between germline ends came to 7 bases. Germline CDR1 is SGHRS and CDR2 is YFSETQ. This CDR3 contains 13 residues. The CDR3 region is CASSLVLDGELFF. The CDR3 DNA is TGCGCCAGCAGCTTGGTACTCGACGGGGAGCTGTTTTTT.

The genes are TRBV6-1 and TRBJ1-5, with D perhaps TRBD1 (5 bases). V gave up 2 bases and J gave up 9 bases, with 14 bases separating them. The CDR3 has 14 amino acids. Germline V gene lookup returns CDR1 MNHNS and CDR2 SASEGT. In DNA, the CDR3 is TGTGCCAGCAGTGAACGGGGGATGGGACGGCCCCAGCATTTT. Encoded protein: CASSERGMGRPQHF.

The V call is TRBV2, the J call TRBJ1-1; D might be TRBD1 (5 bases). From germline, CDR1 is SNHLY and CDR2 FYNNEI. Between the trimmed V and J ends, which lost 2 bases and 7 bases, there was a span of 17 bases. The CDR3 is 15 amino acids. CDR3 nucleotide sequence: TGTGCCAGCAGTGAACGCCCCCCCAGGGTAGGTGAAGCTTTCTTT. Translation gives CASSERPPRVGEAFF.

The rearrangement links TRBV19 to TRBJ1-4, with a tentative D call TRBD1 (5 bases). Germline-derived CDR1 and CDR2 are LNHDA and SQIVND (reference sequence). The V end was cut by 4 bases, the J end by 5 bases, with 14 bases between. This CDR3 has 15 residues. The CDR3 DNA follows: TGTGCCAGTAGTAGGTCCGGACATGGGAATGAAAAACTGTTTTTT. It is translated as CASSRSGHGNEKLFF.

The chain has TRBV11-2 and TRBJ1-2, with D possibly being TRBD1 (6 bases). The CDR3 sequence is 14 residues long. From germline, CDR1 is SGHAT and CDR2 FQNNGV. V was cut by 0 bases and J by 4 bases, with 9 bases left in between. The CDR3 DNA is TGTGCCAGCAGCTTAGACAGGGGCGGCTATGGCTACACCTTC. The encoded protein is CASSLDRGGYGYTF.

The rearrangement joins TRBV11-2 to TRBJ2-7; 8 positions match TRBD2. Germline CDR1 and CDR2: SGHAT and FQNNGV. This CDR3 region has 13 residues. The J segment lost 4 bases and the V segment lost 1 base, leaving 0 bases of the junction unmatched. In DNA form, the CDR3 reads TGTGCCAGCAGCTTAGTAGCGGGATACGAGCAGTACTTC. It encodes CASSLVAGYEQYF.

The CDR3 spells CASSINPGQAPNTEAFF. CDR3 coding DNA: TGTGCCAGTAGTATTAACCCGGGACAGGCACCGAACACTGAAGCTTTCTTT. This chain connects TRBV19 to TRBJ1-1; TRBD1 matches at 8 bases. Germline-derived CDR1 and CDR2 are LNHDA and SQIVND (reference sequence). V was pared by 3 bases and J by 1 base, with 10 bases of the junction left unmatched. The length of the CDR3 is 17 residues.

The V and J genes are TRBV18 and TRBJ2-2, with a tentative D call TRBD2 (5 bases). CDR3 size: 17 residues. V lost 6 bases, J lost 1 base, and 18 bases lay in between. The germline CDR1 and CDR2 sequences are KGHSH and LQKENI. This CDR3 reads CASSRAVRTQNTGELFF. The CDR3 DNA is TGTGCCAGCTCCCGGGCAGTCAGGACTCAGAACACCGGGGAGCTGTTTTTT.

This sequence joins TRBV7-2 and TRBJ2-7; TRBD2 matches at 9 bases. V was clipped by 5 bases and J by 5 bases; unmatched bases: 4. Germline loops: CDR1 SGHTA, CDR2 FQGNSA. CDR3 length: 13 residues. CDR3 nucleotide sequence: TGTGCCAGCAGCAGGGCTAGCGGGGACGAGCAGTACTTC. Its protein is CASSRASGDEQYF.

The chain has TRBV7-2 and TRBJ1-3; TRBD1 might be the D (5 bases). Germline V gives CDR1 SGHTA, CDR2 FQGNSA. The CDR3 contains 15 residues. V was cut by 3 bases and J by 0 bases, with 9 bases left in between. The CDR3 loop is CASSFHRNSGNTIYF. For the CDR3, the DNA is TGTGCCAGCAGCTTTCACAGGAACTCTGGAAACACCATATATTTT.

CDR3 in amino acids: CASSDNSRDRGASYEQYF. CDR3 nucleotide sequence: TGTGCCAGCAGTGATAACTCTAGGGACAGGGGGGCCTCCTACGAGCAGTACTTC. This chain connects TRBV25-1 to TRBJ2-7, with 11 nucleotides matching TRBD1. Germline CDR1 reads MGHDK; CDR2 reads SYGVNS. The ends lost 3 bases at V and 0 bases at J; junction bases unmatched: 10. There are 18 residues in the CDR3.

This chain links TRBV25-1 with TRBJ2-7, with TRBD2 matching over 13 bases. CDR3 length: 16 amino acids. Losses at the gene ends were 6 bases for V and 0 bases for J; bases not matched to a gene: 5. Germline CDR1 is MGHDK and CDR2 is SYGVNS. CDR3 coding DNA: TGTGCCAGCAGCCGGACTAGCGGGAGTCTCTCCTACGAGCAGTACTTC. This encodes CASSRTSGSLSYEQYF.

This clone occurred once. V and J are TRBV19 and TRBJ2-7, with 9 bases identical to TRBD1. Per germline, CDR1 LNHDA and CDR2 SQIVND (reference sequence). CDR3 size: 14 residues. Trimming cost V 5 bases and J 3 bases; bases outside gene matches: 5. CDR3 nucleotide sequence: TGTGCCAGTAGTGGGACAGGGAACTACTACGAGCAGTACTTC. Amino acids: CASSGTGNYYEQYF. The complete variable domain, with remaining parts taken from reference TRBV19 and TRBJ2-7, reads DGGITQSPKYLFRKEGQNVTLSCEQNLNHDAMYWYRQDPGQGLRLIYYSQIVNDFQKGDIAEGYSVSREKKESFPLTVTSAQKNPTAFYLCASSGTGNYYEQYFGPGTRLTVT.

The chain couples TRBV14 to TRBJ2-7; tentative D call: TRBD2 (6 bases). The CDR3 covers 13 residues. Germline V gene data show CDR1 as SGHDN and CDR2 as FVKESK. The V end lost 3 bases, the J end lost 3 bases, and 9 bases lay between the germline ends. The CDR3 bases are TGTGCCAGCAGCCAGGGACTGGTCTACGAGCAGTACTTC. This gives the protein CASSQGLVYEQYF.

V gene TRBV19 combines with J gene TRBJ1-2, with a possible D match to TRBD1 (5 bases). This CDR3 comprises 15 residues. The germline V gene has CDR1 LNHDA and CDR2 SQIVND (reference sequence). Trimming cost V 0 bases and J 8 bases, with 16 bases left between them. In nucleotides, the CDR3 is TGTGCCAGTAGTATAGACCGCACATCTCGGGGCGGCTACACCTTC. Its translation is CASSIDRTSRGGYTF. The complete variable domain, with remaining parts taken from reference TRBV19 and TRBJ1-2, reads DGGITQSPKYLFRKEGQNVTLSCEQNLNHDAMYWYRQDPGQGLRLIYYSQIVNDFQKGDIAEGYSVSREKKESFPLTVTSAQKNPTAFYLCASSIDRTSRGGYTFGSGTRLTVV.

This clone was seen only a few times. V is TRBV7-3 and J is TRBJ2-1, with 12 nucleotides matching TRBD2. The germline V gene encodes CDR1 SGHTA and CDR2 FQGTGA. This CDR3 is built from 16 residues. The V gene end was trimmed by 4 bases and the J gene end by 6 bases; junction bases not matched to a gene: 7. CDR3 in amino acids: CASSSTRTSGTNEQFF. The CDR3 region has the DNA TGTGCCAGCAGCTCAACCCGGACTAGCGGGACCAATGAGCAGTTCTTC.

The chain employs TRBV29-1 and TRBJ1-1, with 8 bases that match TRBD1. V was pared by 5 bases and J by 3 bases, with 5 bases of the junction left unmatched. CDR1 is SQVTM and CDR2 is ANQGSEA in the germline V gene. This CDR3 comprises 13 residues. As DNA, the CDR3 is TGCAGCGTTAACCAGGGGGCTTACACTGAAGCTTTCTTT. It specifies CSVNQGAYTEAFF.

V is TRBV28 and J is TRBJ2-4; D perhaps matches TRBD2 (5 bases). CDR1 MDHEN and CDR2 SYDVKM come from the germline V gene. This CDR3 has 12 amino acids. The V end was cut by 6 bases, the J end by 9 bases, with 12 bases between. In DNA form, the CDR3 reads TGTGCCAGCAGGGTAACCCGGGGCATTCAGTACTTC. Translation: CASRVTRGIQYF.

This chain uses TRBV6-1 with TRBJ2-3; possible D gene TRBD1, 6 bases. The CDR3 covers 13 residues. Germline CDR1 MNHNS, CDR2 SASEGT. Between the trimmed V and J ends, which lost 10 bases and 6 bases, there was a span of 17 bases. The CDR3 sequence: CAISTGRGDTQYF. In nucleotides, the CDR3 is TGTGCCATCTCGACAGGCCGCGGCGATACGCAGTATTTT.

The sample holds one count of this clone. The chain carries TRBV11-2 and TRBJ1-2; D gene ambiguous. The germline V gene encodes CDR1 SGHAT and CDR2 FQNNGV. This CDR3 has 15 residues. Trimming left V 0 bases short and J 4 bases short, with 12 bases between. CDR3 in DNA: TGTGCCAGCAGCTTAGATCGTTGGCAGCTCTATGGCTACACCTTC. It codes for CASSLDRWQLYGYTF. Supplemented by reference TRBV11-2 and TRBJ1-2, the full variable domain reads EAGVAQSPRYKIIEKRQSVAFWCNPISGHATLYWYQQILGQGPKLLIQFQNNGVVDDSQLPKDRFSAERLKGVDSTLKIQPAKLEDSAVYLCASSLDRWQLYGYTFGSGTRLTVV.